This TCR beta chain was observed in a study of cytomegalovirus exposure and HLA in healthy donors. V was trimmed by 4 bases and J by 0 bases, leaving 13 bases between them. This CDR3 is 16 amino acids long. Germline V gene sequence: CDR1 LGHNA, CDR2 YSLEER. PCR involved 60 Vbeta and 13 Jbeta primers. Some clones are missing from TCRdb's copy, which holds only in-frame ones; the method was immunoSEQ multiplex PCR. There are about 150,000 clones in the sample; about four fifths occur only once, and 5% to 6.5% lies in the top ten. The receptor was isolated from a man aged 25-45 years in good health and CMV-seropositive. This chain joins TRBV4-3 and TRBJ1-5; possible D gene TRBD1, 6 bases. The sequencing sample was made of PBMCs. Here the CDR3 reads CASSPDRSYSNQPQHF. CDR3 coding DNA: TGCGCCAGCAGCCCCGACAGGTCGTATAGCAATCAGCCCCAGCATTTT.